This T cell receptor (beta chain) comes out of a study of blood T cells in healthy people across ages. Findings of the study overall: Using unsorted PBMCs precluded a conclusive naive versus antigen-experienced comparison. Aged donors had fewer naive CD4+ cells and lower diversity than long-lived donors.

This clonotype was observed once. The antigen remains undetermined. This may be a read error: a much more frequent sequence differs by one nucleotide. The CDR3 contains 14 residues. Germline values: CDR1 MNHEY, CDR2 SVGEGT. A J-beta primer mix and a sample-barcoded 5' primer were used in a second PCR of roughly 7 to 12 cycles. A 12-random-nucleotide template-switch adaptor tagged each cDNA molecule. All samples yielded 2.5 million or more CDR3-containing paired-end reads. TCRdb analysed the 5' RACE reads with MiXCR anew, one entry per CDR3 protein. The table shows roughly 790,000 distinct CDR3 sequences, with about 42% occurring only once.

The receptor comes from a woman aged 55-75 years in good health. The chain has TRBV6-2 or TRBV6-3 and TRBJ2-1; D might be TRBD1 or TRBD2, each matching 6 bases. The sequencing input was blood. The CDR3: CAGSYGGHTDEQFF. The CDR3 DNA follows: TGTGCCGGCAGTTACGGGGGCCACACCGATGAGCAGTTCTTC.